The rows below give T cell receptor beta chains drawn from one sample of a study of technical replicates of blood from a handful of donors. Some clones are missing from TCRdb's copy, which holds only in-frame ones; the method was immunoSEQ multiplex PCR. Counted here are some 68,000 clones, roughly 95% occurring once; the ten biggest clones make up 0.24%. The sample was T cells isolated from PBMCs. These receptors all stem from a human donor in good health. The CDR3 runs from the conserved cysteine through the conserved F or W. A D gene is named only where the DNA matches it firmly. Rows may omit the clone size; those that give it use once, few, many or a size class.

j_call | v_call | d_call | clone_size | cdr3_aa | cdr3_nt
TRBJ1-1 | TRBV6-1 | - | once | CASRFRDLNTEAFF | TGTGCCAGCAGGTTCAGGGATCTGAACACTGAAGCTTTCTTT
TRBJ2-5 | TRBV7-2 | TRBD1 | - | CASSLVMGGQGAYETQYF | TGTGCCAGCAGCTTAGTTATGGGTGGACAGGGGGCGTATGAGACCCAGTACTTC
TRBJ2-4 | TRBV5-6 | TRBD1 | - | CASSFYSGDRAKNIQYF | TGTGCCAGCAGCTTTTATTCTGGGGACAGAGCCAAAAACATTCAGTACTTC
TRBJ2-1 | TRBV5-6 | - | - | CASSLAPSPAHNEQFF | TGTGCCAGCAGCTTGGCTCCTAGTCCAGCGCACAATGAGCAGTTCTTC
TRBJ1-5 | TRBV2 | - | - | CASSEGGYSNQPQHF | TGTGCCAGCAGTGAAGGAGGGTATAGCAATCAGCCCCAGCATTTT
TRBJ2-3 | TRBV21-1 | - | once | CASATGTVFPTDTQYF | TGTGCCAGCGCTACCGGGACAGTCTTTCCCACAGATACGCAGTATTTT
TRBJ1-1 | TRBV5-1 | TRBD1 | - | CASSLQGADTEAFF | TGCGCCAGCAGCTTACAGGGGGCGGACACTGAAGCTTTCTTT
TRBJ2-1 | TRBV4-1 | TRBD1 | - | CASSQVGQEDNEQFF | TGCGCCAGCAGCCAAGTGGGACAGGAGGACAATGAGCAGTTCTTC
TRBJ2-2 | TRBV2 | - | - | CASRGSDSDTGELFF | TGTGCCAGCAGAGGCTCGGACTCCGACACCGGGGAGCTGTTTTTT
TRBJ2-1 | TRBV28 | - | - | CASSRPRVRLVTGNEQFF | TGTGCCAGCAGTCGACCAAGGGTAAGACTGGTTACAGGCAATGAGCAGTTCTTC
TRBJ2-1 | TRBV15 | TRBD1 | - | CATSRGTGPREQFF | TGTGCCACCAGCAGAGGGACAGGGCCCCGGGAGCAGTTCTTC
TRBJ2-1 | TRBV28 | TRBD1 | - | CASHTRDRGNEQFF | TGTGCCAGCCATACCCGGGACAGGGGCAATGAGCAGTTCTTC
TRBJ1-1 | TRBV28 | TRBD1 | - | CASSFGTGRTEAFF | TGTGCCAGCAGTTTCGGGACAGGGCGGACTGAAGCTTTCTTT
TRBJ1-4 | TRBV5-1 | - | - | CASSLAEEGVEKLFF | TGCGCCAGCAGCCTGGCTGAAGAGGGGGTTGAAAAACTGTTTTTT
TRBJ2-3 | TRBV9 | TRBD1 | - | CASSSGQGGDTQYF | TGTGCCAGCAGCTCGGGACAGGGAGGAGATACGCAGTATTTT
TRBJ2-3 | TRBV6-6 | - | - | CASSSGWQGTDTQYF | TGTGCCAGCAGTTCGGGTTGGCAGGGGACAGATACGCAGTATTTT
TRBJ2-7 | TRBV6-1 | TRBD1 | - | CASRRATGDLEQYF | TGTGCCAGCAGGAGAGCTACAGGGGACCTCGAGCAGTACTTC
TRBJ2-5 | TRBV6-4 | TRBD2 | - | CASSDAGREETQYF | TGTGCCAGCAGTGACGCCGGGAGGGAGGAGACCCAGTACTTC
TRBJ1-1 | TRBV15 | TRBD1 | - | CATSDRGRYTEAFF | TGTGCCACCAGTGACAGGGGGCGGTACACTGAAGCTTTCTTT
TRBJ2-1 | TRBV7-9 | - | - | CASSLSRTDYNEQFF | TGTGCCAGCAGCTTATCCCGGACAGACTACAATGAGCAGTTCTTC
TRBJ2-1 | TRBV7-9 | - | once | CASSAQTGTPEQFF | TGTGCCAGCAGCGCCCAGACCGGGACTCCTGAGCAGTTCTTC
TRBJ1-4 | TRBV7-2 | - | - | CASSLDGGRNEKLFF | TGTGCCAGCAGCTTAGATGGGGGGAGGAATGAAAAACTGTTTTTT
TRBJ2-1 | TRBV20-1 | - | - | CSASSTNEQFF | TGCAGTGCTAGTTCTACGAATGAGCAGTTCTTC
TRBJ2-7 | TRBV15 | - | - | CATSRILQGGGEQYF | TGTGCCACCAGTAGAATCCTTCAGGGGGGTGGCGAGCAGTACTTC
TRBJ1-5 | TRBV15 | - | - | CATSRDRGSNQPQHF | TGTGCCACCAGCAGAGATCGGGGGAGCAATCAGCCCCAGCATTTT
TRBJ2-5 | TRBV4-1 | - | - | CASSLGRQETQYF | TGCGCCAGCAGCCTGGGCAGACAAGAGACCCAGTACTTC
TRBJ1-1 | TRBV30 | TRBD1 | - | CAWRGQPNTEAFF | TGTGCCTGGAGGGGACAGCCGAACACTGAAGCTTTCTTT
TRBJ2-2 | TRBV4-2 | TRBD2 | - | CASSQAETSGVGAGELFF | TGTGCCAGCAGCCAAGCTGAGACTAGCGGGGTTGGGGCCGGGGAGCTGTTTTTT
TRBJ2-1 | TRBV2 | - | once | CASSEAAGFNEQFF | TGTGCCAGCAGTGAAGCGGCAGGGTTCAATGAGCAGTTCTTC
TRBJ2-2 | TRBV6-5 | TRBD2 | - | CASSTSGGTGELFF | TGTGCCAGCAGTACTAGCGGGGGCACCGGGGAGCTGTTTTTT
TRBJ1-3 | TRBV30 | - | - | CAWIASISGNTIYF | TGTGCCTGGATCGCCTCTATCTCTGGAAACACCATATATTTT
TRBJ1-3 | TRBV5-4 | - | - | CASSHAGTMNTIYF | TGTGCCAGCAGCCACGCCGGGACTATGAACACCATATATTTT
TRBJ1-2 | TRBV27 | TRBD1 | once | CASSLGFQQGGGYTF | TGTGCCAGCAGTTTAGGTTTTCAACAGGGGGGCGGCTACACCTTC
TRBJ2-1 | TRBV29-1 | TRBD2 | - | CSVVPGLAGGSYNEQFF | TGCAGCGTTGTCCCGGGACTAGCGGGGGGGTCCTACAATGAGCAGTTCTTC
TRBJ2-5 | TRBV30 | TRBD2 | - | CASSSGGDPFLIETQYF | TGTGCCTCCTCTAGCGGGGGGGACCCCTTTTTGATAGAGACCCAGTACTTC
TRBJ1-2 | TRBV28 | - | - | CASSLWRQSYGYTF | TGTGCCAGCAGTTTATGGAGGCAGAGCTATGGCTACACCTTC
TRBJ2-7 | TRBV5-6 | TRBD1 | - | CASTRTGGGEQYF | TGTGCCAGCACCCGGACAGGGGGCGGTGAGCAGTACTTC
TRBJ2-7 | TRBV29-1 | - | - | CSVPRGYEQYF | TGCAGCGTCCCCAGGGGTTACGAGCAGTACTTC
TRBJ2-5 | TRBV7-9 | TRBD1 | - | CASSPDRVIAAQYF | TGTGCCAGCAGCCCTGACAGGGTTATTGCGGCCCAGTACTTC
TRBJ2-7 | TRBV10-1 | TRBD1 | - | CASSESLDRGGYEQYF | TGCGCCAGCAGCGAAAGCTTGGACAGGGGGGGCTACGAGCAGTACTTC
TRBJ1-5 | TRBV10-1 | - | - | CASRGADNSNQPQHF | TGCGCCAGCAGGGGGGCGGACAATAGCAATCAGCCCCAGCATTTT
TRBJ2-1 | TRBV5-6 | - | - | CASSLYGQQNEQFF | TGTGCCAGCAGCTTGTACGGACAACAGAATGAGCAGTTCTTC
TRBJ1-5 | TRBV5-4 | - | - | CASSLGAGQPQHF | TGTGCCAGCAGCTTGGGGGCGGGCCAGCCCCAGCATTTT
TRBJ2-5 | TRBV7-2 | - | once | CASSSRAGYTEETQYF | TGTGCCAGCAGCTCCAGGGCAGGCTACACTGAAGAGACCCAGTACTTC
TRBJ1-4 | TRBV7-9 | TRBD1 | once | CASSRTRQGADEKLFF | TGTGCCAGCAGCCGAACAAGACAGGGGGCGGATGAAAAACTGTTTTTT
TRBJ1-2 | TRBV27 | TRBD1 | - | CASSLRAGTGVYGYTF | TGTGCCAGCAGTTTGAGAGCCGGGACAGGGGTATATGGCTACACCTTC
TRBJ2-7 | TRBV10-3 | TRBD2 | - | CAISESGASLAGAYHEQYF | TGTGCCATCAGTGAGTCAGGAGCAAGCCTAGCGGGAGCGTACCACGAGCAGTACTTC
TRBJ2-6 | TRBV7-9 | - | - | CASSLPRGNSGANVLTF | TGTGCCAGCAGCTTGCCCCGGGGGAACTCTGGGGCCAACGTCCTGACTTTC
TRBJ2-3 | TRBV5-4 | - | - | CASRGLGTDTQYF | TGTGCCAGCAGGGGACTGGGCACAGATACGCAGTATTTT
TRBJ1-5 | TRBV30 | - | - | CAWSSGERRGNGQPQHF | TGTGCCTGGAGTTCTGGAGAAAGACGGGGGAACGGTCAGCCCCAGCATTTT
TRBJ2-5 | TRBV28 | - | - | CASSFRETQYF | TGTGCCAGCAGTTTTAGAGAGACCCAGTACTTC
TRBJ1-2 | TRBV29-1 | TRBD1 | - | CSVGTGVNYGYTF | TGCAGCGTCGGGACAGGGGTAAACTATGGCTACACCTTC
TRBJ1-1 | TRBV5-1 | - | - | CASSLEAQGTEAFF | TGCGCCAGCAGCTTGGAGGCCCAGGGCACTGAAGCTTTCTTT